Presented here are 26 T cell receptor beta chains from one specimen sequenced in a study of Ad26.COV2.S vaccination and SARS-CoV-2 variants. Data came from immunoSEQ multiplex PCR; TCRdb stores just in-frame clones and leaves some out. The table includes roughly 420,000 clones, 85% to 90% detected once. The treatment was: around 19 received Ad26.COV2.S at low or high dose, single or two shots; 5 received placebo; per-sample allocation not given. The samples were gathered on day 63 after the first injection of vaccine or placebo. Material: peripheral blood, obtained in a trial of Ad26.COV2.S vaccine versus placebo. Receptor source: a person aged 18 to 65 who received the Ad26.COV2.S COVID-19 vaccine or a placebo.

The chain employs TRBV3-1 (or the pseudogene TRBV3-2) and TRBJ2-4; maybe TRBD1 (6 bases). Germline-derived CDR1 and CDR2 are LGHDT and YNNKEL (reference sequence). This CDR3 has 14 residues. V lost 2 bases and J 5 bases, leaving 10 bases between the germline ends. CDR3 sequence (DNA): TGTGCCAGCAGCCAACAGGGGATCGAAAACATTCAGTACTTC. It codes for CASSQQGIENIQYF.

V and J are TRBV18 and TRBJ2-5, with 14 bases aligning to TRBD2. J gave up 5 bases and V 2 bases, and 4 bases lay outside the gene matches. The CDR3 has 16 residues. Per germline, CDR1 KGHSH and CDR2 LQKENI. This chain's CDR3 is CASSPEGTSGGETQYF. In nucleotides, the CDR3 is TGTGCCAGCTCACCAGAAGGGACTAGCGGGGGTGAGACCCAGTACTTC.

This chain connects TRBV3-1 (or the pseudogene TRBV3-2) to TRBJ2-7; 7 bases map to TRBD1. The CDR3 is 15 residues long. Germline CDR1 and CDR2: LGHDT and YNNKEL (reference sequence). The V and J ends lost 0 bases and 3 bases, in that order; junction bases with no gene match: 5. The CDR3 DNA is TGTGCCAGCAGCCAAGAGTGGGACAGCAGCTACGAGCAGTACTTC. It yields the protein CASSQEWDSSYEQYF.

The chain employs TRBV11-1 and TRBJ2-2; D gene uncertain. The V gene lost 4 bases and the J gene lost 6 bases, with 18 bases spanning the gap. Germline loops: CDR1 SGHAT, CDR2 FQDESV (reference sequence). This CDR3 comprises 16 residues. The CDR3 here is CASSSHRRPRAGELFF. The CDR3 DNA reads as TGTGCCAGCAGCTCACACAGACGGCCTAGAGCCGGGGAGCTGTTTTTT.

The CDR3 DNA reads TGTGCCAGCAGCCCGGAGGGCCTAGATGCTGCCGAAGCTTTCTTT. Translating gives CASSPEGLDAAEAFF. V gene TRBV5-4 combines with J gene TRBJ1-1, with D unclear. Per germline, CDR1 SGHNT and CDR2 YYREEE (reference sequence). The V gene lost 4 bases and the J gene lost 8 bases, with 21 bases spanning the gap. The CDR3 is 15 residues long.

V usage is TRBV9 and J usage is TRBJ2-7; TRBD2 might be the D (6 bases). V was trimmed by 2 bases and J by 3 bases, leaving 12 bases between them. Per the germline V gene, CDR1 is SGDLS and CDR2 is YYNGEE. The CDR3 is 14 amino acids. The CDR3 DNA follows: TGTGCCAGCAGCGTGGGGGGAATCGGCTACGAGCAGTACTTC. Protein product: CASSVGGIGYEQYF.

This clone was recorded only once. The chain couples TRBV6-5 to TRBJ2-5; D remains unclear. Trimming took off 8 bases at V and 4 bases at J, with 20 bases between the two ends. CDR1 MNHEY and CDR2 SVGAGI come from the germline V gene. The CDR3 totals 15 residues. CDR3 region: CASLSESSLRETQYF. The CDR3 bases are TGTGCCAGCTTATCTGAAAGCTCCCTGCGAGAGACCCAGTACTTC.

This clone has just one count. The chain recombines TRBV28 with TRBJ2-6; D not resolved. The CDR3 sequence is 22 residues long. Germline CDR1 is MDHEN and CDR2 is SYDVKM. Trimming cost V 5 bases and J 1 base, with 30 bases left between them. The CDR3 is CASSHEKWAAKPQISGANVLTF. CDR3 DNA sequence: TGTGCCAGCAGTCACGAGAAGTGGGCAGCGAAACCTCAAATATCTGGGGCCAACGTCCTGACTTTC.

This chain joins TRBV27 and TRBJ2-1; 7 bases match TRBD1. V was clipped by 6 bases and J by 6 bases; unmatched bases: 11. The CDR3 length is 15 residues. From germline, CDR1 is MNHEY and CDR2 SMNVEV (reference sequence). CDR3 sequence: CASSPGGSGLNEQFF. The CDR3 bases are TGTGCCAGCAGCCCAGGGGGTTCCGGGCTCAATGAGCAGTTCTTC.

V is TRBV11-2 and J is TRBJ2-6; D is unresolved. The CDR3 is made up of 12 amino acids. Germline V lookup: CDR1 SGHAT, CDR2 FQNNGV. V was trimmed by 5 bases and J by 11 bases, leaving 10 bases between them. The CDR3 reads CASSALRDVLTF. DNA for the CDR3: TGTGCCAGCAGCGCGTTAAGAGACGTCCTGACTTTC.

The J gene is TRBJ1-4, the V gene TRBV6-5; 9 positions agree with TRBD1. The CDR3 extends over 15 amino acids. The trim removed 2 bases at V and 10 bases at J, leaving 8 bases unmatched. Per the germline V gene, CDR1 is MNHEY and CDR2 is SVGAGI. The CDR3 is CASSYRGTGQGKLFF. DNA of the CDR3: TGTGCCAGCAGTTACCGGGGGACAGGGCAGGGAAAACTGTTTTTT.

This chain's CDR3 is CASSSPATGVNEKLFF. Here the CDR3 DNA reads TGTGCCAGCAGTTCCCCAGCGACAGGGGTGAATGAAAAACTGTTTTTT. The rearrangement joins TRBV28 to TRBJ1-4; 8 bases are shared with TRBD1. The CDR3 covers 16 residues. V dropped 4 bases and J dropped 5; count of bases not matched to a gene: 9. CDR1 is MDHEN, CDR2 SYDVKM, per germline.

Here the CDR3 reads CASSQDVGLGLYEQYF. The CDR3, as DNA: TGTGCCAGCAGCCAAGATGTCGGCCTGGGCCTCTACGAGCAGTACTTC. The chain couples TRBV3-1 (or the pseudogene TRBV3-2) to TRBJ2-7; no reliable D call. This CDR3 spans 16 amino acids. The germline gives CDR1 LGHDT, CDR2 YNNKEL (reference sequence). V was shortened by 0 bases and J by 3 bases, with 15 bases between the two germline ends.

This clone has only one observation. The V gene is TRBV10-3, the J gene TRBJ1-1; D not resolved. The CDR3 contains 13 residues. With 6 bases removed from V and 0 bases from J, the gap between germline ends came to 8 bases. Per the germline V gene, CDR1 is ENHRY and CDR2 is SYGVKD. The CDR3 DNA reads as TGTGCCATCAGCAAGGAGATGAACACTGAAGCTTTCTTT. Amino acid sequence: CAISKEMNTEAFF.

Note on this clone: One end of the junction does not line up with germline, which may come from a read error. This chain links TRBV3-1 (or the pseudogene TRBV3-2) with TRBJ2-5; tentative D call: TRBD2 (6 bases). The CDR3 has 12 amino acids. Germline assignment: CDR1 LGHDT and CDR2 YNNKEL (reference sequence). The CDR3 protein is CASSQEWTKLDF. The CDR3 coding sequence is TGTGCCAGCAGCCAAGAATGGACTAAACTTGACTTC.

This sequence joins TRBV5-1 and TRBJ1-2; possibly TRBD1 for D (5 bases). Per the germline V gene, CDR1 is SGHRS and CDR2 is YFSETQ. Trimming left V 1 base short and J 8 bases short, with 12 bases between. The CDR3 is 13 amino acids. The CDR3 here is CASSLSGGDGYTF. The CDR3 nucleotides are TGCGCCAGCAGCTTGAGCGGAGGGGACGGCTACACCTTC.

The chain couples TRBV15 to TRBJ1-5; tentative D call: TRBD1 (6 bases). The CDR3 extends over 15 amino acids. V was cut by 0 bases and J by 5 bases, with 11 bases left in between. Germline V gene data show CDR1 as LNHNV and CDR2 as YYDKDF (reference sequence). The CDR3 spells CATSRDRAGDQPQHF. The DNA of the CDR3 is TGTGCCACCAGCAGAGATCGGGCAGGGGATCAGCCCCAGCATTTT.

In DNA, the CDR3 is TGTGCCAGTAGTGCAGGACAGGCCCTCGGTGAAGCTTTCTTT. This encodes CASSAGQALGEAFF. The rearrangement links TRBV19 to TRBJ1-1; TRBD1 matches 7 bases. Germline CDR1 is LNHDA and CDR2 is SQIVND (reference sequence). This CDR3 is built from 14 residues. V lost 5 bases and J lost 7; bases outside the gene matches: 10.

This chain's CDR3 is CAWSPQETQYF. The CDR3 DNA reads TGTGCCTGGAGTCCCCAGGAGACCCAGTACTTC. The chain employs TRBV30 and TRBJ2-5; D is undetermined. The length of the CDR3 is 11 residues. V lost 2 bases, J lost 5 bases, and 6 bases lay in between. Per the germline V gene, CDR1 is GTSNPN and CDR2 is SVGIG (reference sequence).

This clone was counted a single time. The chain has TRBV4-1 and TRBJ2-2; D might be TRBD1 or TRBD2, each matching 5 bases. This CDR3 region has 19 residues. Germline lookup yields CDR1 MGHRA and CDR2 YSYEKL. Trimming left V 2 bases short and J 0 bases short, with 19 bases between. Here the CDR3 DNA reads TGCGCCAGCAGCCAATCATTAAAGGGACGGACTTCGAACACCGGGGAGCTGTTTTTT. Protein: CASSQSLKGRTSNTGELFF.

This clone has a count of ten or more. The chain uses TRBV7-6 and TRBJ1-5; 9 positions agree with TRBD1. Germline V gene data show CDR1 as SGHVS and CDR2 as FNYEAQ. The trim removed 1 base at V and 9 bases at J, leaving 16 bases unmatched. The CDR3 has 18 amino acids. The chain's CDR3 is CASSLESGTGLTQRPQHF. CDR3 bases: TGTGCCAGCAGCTTAGAATCTGGGACAGGGCTTACGCAGCGGCCCCAGCATTTT.

The chain combines TRBV27 with TRBJ2-5, with D tentatively TRBD1 (6 bases). CDR1 MNHEY and CDR2 SMNVEV come from the germline V gene (reference sequence). The CDR3 has 14 amino acids. Trimming took 2 bases from V and 4 from J, leaving 11 bases between them. The CDR3 nucleotides read TGTGCCAGCAGTTTAGCTCTGGGGGCAGAGACCCAGTACTTC. Encoded protein: CASSLALGAETQYF.

The chain links TRBV16 to TRBJ2-3, with 13 bases lining up with TRBD2. The ends lost 4 bases at V and 1 base at J; junction bases unmatched: 2. This CDR3 is built from 16 residues. Germline CDR1 KGHSY, CDR2 FQNENV. The CDR3 nucleotides are TGTGCCAGCAGCCGACTAGCGGGGGGCGGCACAGATACGCAGTATTTT. Translating it yields CASSRLAGGGTDTQYF. Supplemented by reference TRBV16 and TRBJ2-3, the full variable domain reads GEEVAQTPKHLVRGEGQKAKLYCAPIKGHSYVFWYQQVLKNEFKFLISFQNENVFDETGMPKERFSAKCLPNSPCSLEIQATKLEDSAVYFCASSRLAGGGTDTQYFGPGTRLTVL.

J is TRBJ2-7 and V is TRBV25-1; 9 positions agree with TRBD2. Germline CDR1 MGHDK, CDR2 SYGVNS. The J segment lost 4 bases and the V segment lost 8 bases, leaving 9 bases of the junction unmatched. This CDR3 is built from 14 residues. The DNA of the CDR3 is TGTGCCAGCGCACCGGGACTAGCCGGTTACGAGCAGTACTTC. Translating gives CASAPGLAGYEQYF.

This clone has a single count. The chain couples TRBV5-6 to TRBJ2-2, with a weak D call TRBD1 (5 bases). The CDR3 sequence is 16 residues long. V lost 4 bases and J lost 5, with 18 bases in between. Germline CDR1 and CDR2: SGHDT and YYEEEE. DNA for the CDR3: TGTGCCAGCAGCCAGGGTAGGGCCCCATGGACCGGGGAGCTGTTTTTT. It codes for CASSQGRAPWTGELFF.

This chain links TRBV2 with TRBJ2-4, with TRBD1 identical over 12 bases. CDR3 length: 14 amino acids. V gave up 4 bases and J gave up 9 bases; unmatched junction bases: 4. In germline, CDR1 is SNHLY, CDR2 FYNNEI. The CDR3 loop reads CASSVGTGGLIQYF. DNA for the CDR3: TGTGCCAGCAGTGTGGGGACAGGGGGCCTCATTCAGTACTTC. The full variable domain, completed using reference TRBV2 and TRBJ2-4, is EPEVTQTPSHQVTQMGQEVILRCVPISNHLYFYWYRQILGQKVEFLVSFYNNEISEKSEIFDDQFSVERPDGSNFTLKIRSTKLEDSAMYFCASSVGTGGLIQYFGAGTRLSVL.